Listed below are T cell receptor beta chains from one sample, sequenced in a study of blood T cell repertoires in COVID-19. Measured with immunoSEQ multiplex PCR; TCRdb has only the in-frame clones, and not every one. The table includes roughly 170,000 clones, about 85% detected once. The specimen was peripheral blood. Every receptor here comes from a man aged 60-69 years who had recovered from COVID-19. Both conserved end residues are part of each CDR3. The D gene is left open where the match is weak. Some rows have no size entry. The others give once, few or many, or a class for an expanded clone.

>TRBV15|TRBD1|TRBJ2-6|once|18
TGTGCCACCAGCAGAGAAACAGGGGGCTTTTCTGGGGCCAACGTCCTGACTTTC
CATSRETGGFSGANVLTF
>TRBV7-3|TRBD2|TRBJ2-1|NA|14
TGTGCCAGTGGGACTAGCGGGGGCAACAATGAGCAGTTCTTC
CASGTSGGNNEQFF
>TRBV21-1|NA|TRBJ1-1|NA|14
TGTGCCAGCAGCGCGGGACCGAGGAACACTGAAGCTTTCTTT
CASSAGPRNTEAFF
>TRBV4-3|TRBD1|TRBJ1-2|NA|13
TGCGCCAGCAGCCCCTGGACAGGCAATGGCTACACCTTC
CASSPWTGNGYTF
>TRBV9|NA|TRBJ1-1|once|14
TGTGCCAGCAGCGTAGCCTCTCGGGGAACTGAAGCTTTCTTT
CASSVASRGTEAFF
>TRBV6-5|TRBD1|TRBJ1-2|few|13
TGTGCCAGCGACCGACAGGGAGACTATGGCTACACCTTC
CASDRQGDYGYTF
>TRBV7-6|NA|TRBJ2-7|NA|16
TGTGCCAGCAGCTTGCCGGGGGGCTTACTCTCCTACGAGCAGTACTTC
CASSLPGGLLSYEQYF
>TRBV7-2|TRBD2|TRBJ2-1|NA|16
TGTGCCAGCAGCCCGACTAGCGGGGGAGCCTACAATGAGCAGTTCTTC
CASSPTSGGAYNEQFF
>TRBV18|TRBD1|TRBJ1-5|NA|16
TGTGCCAGCTCCCCCCCGGACAGGGGGATCGATCAGCCCCAGCATTTT
CASSPPDRGIDQPQHF
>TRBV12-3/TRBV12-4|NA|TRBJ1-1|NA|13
TGTGCCAGCAGCAGGGGTCAAAACACTGAAGCTTTCTTT
CASSRGQNTEAFF
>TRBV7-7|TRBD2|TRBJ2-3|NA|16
TGTGCTAGCAGCTTAGGGCGGGGGGAAAACACAGATACGCAGTATTTT
CASSLGRGENTDTQYF
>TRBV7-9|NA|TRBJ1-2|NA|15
TGTGCCAGCAGTCCCGACAGGTCTGGTATTTATGGCTACACCTTC
CASSPDRSGIYGYTF
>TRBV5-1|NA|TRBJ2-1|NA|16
TGCGCCAGCAGCCCCGGCACCGCTAGCGCATACAATGAGCAGTTCTTC
CASSPGTASAYNEQFF
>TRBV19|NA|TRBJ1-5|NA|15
TGTGCCAGTAGTTCAGGAGGGAGCAGCAATCAGCCCCAGCATTTT
CASSSGGSSNQPQHF
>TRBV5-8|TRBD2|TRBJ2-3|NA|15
TGTGCCAGCAGCCGGAGCGGGGGGGGCACAGATACGCAGTATTTT
CASSRSGGGTDTQYF
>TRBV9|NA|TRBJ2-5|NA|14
TGTGCCAGCAGCGTAGCGGGGGTAGGAGAGACCCAGTACTTC
CASSVAGVGETQYF
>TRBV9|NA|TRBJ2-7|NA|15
TGTGCCAGCAGCGCCGGCATCGGCGGCTCCTACGAGCAGTACTTC
CASSAGIGGSYEQYF
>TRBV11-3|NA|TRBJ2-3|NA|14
TGTGCCAGCAGCTTAGAGGGGGCCACAGATACGCAGTATTTT
CASSLEGATDTQYF
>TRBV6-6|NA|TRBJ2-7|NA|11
TGTGCCAGCAGTACCGAGTTCGAGCAGTACTTC
CASSTEFEQYF
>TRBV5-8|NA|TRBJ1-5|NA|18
TGTGCCAGCAGCCATATGGCTCAGTTCAGGGCCGGCAATCAGCCCCAGCATTTT
CASSHMAQFRAGNQPQHF
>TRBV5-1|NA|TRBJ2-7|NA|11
TGCGCCAGCAGCTCCCGCTACGAGCAGTACTTC
CASSSRYEQYF
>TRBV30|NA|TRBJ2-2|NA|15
TGTGCCTGGAGGTACCTAGATGAGAGAACCGGGGAGCTGTTTTTT
CAWRYLDERTGELFF
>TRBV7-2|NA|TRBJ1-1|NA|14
TGTGCCAGCAGCTTTACCCAGGAGAACACTGAAGCTTTCTTT
CASSFTQENTEAFF
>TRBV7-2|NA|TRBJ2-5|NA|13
TGTGCCAGCAGCTTCGCGGGGGCAGAGACCCAGTACTTC
CASSFAGAETQYF
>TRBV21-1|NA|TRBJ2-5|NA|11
TGTGCCAGCACCCGGGAAGAGACCCAGTACTTC
CASTREETQYF
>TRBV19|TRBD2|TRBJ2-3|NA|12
TGTGCCAGTAGTTGGGGGGGGGATACGCAGTATTTT
CASSWGGDTQYF
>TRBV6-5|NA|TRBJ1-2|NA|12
TGTGCCAGCAGAATTGGACTCAATGGCTACACCTTC
CASRIGLNGYTF
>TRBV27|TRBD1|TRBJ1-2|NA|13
TGTGCCAGCAGTTTGACAGGGAACTATGGCTACACCTTC
CASSLTGNYGYTF
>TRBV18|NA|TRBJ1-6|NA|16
TGTGCCAGCTCACCAGGGCGGACAGCCAATAATTCACCCCTCCACTTT
CASSPGRTANNSPLHF
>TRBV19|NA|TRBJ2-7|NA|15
TGTGCCAGTAGTATATCGCACGGAGAGGGCTACGAGCAGTACTTC
CASSISHGEGYEQYF
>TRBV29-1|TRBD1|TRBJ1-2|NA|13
TGCAGCGCTCCGGGACAGGGGCCTTATGGCTACACCTTC
CSAPGQGPYGYTF
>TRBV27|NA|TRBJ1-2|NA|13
TGTGCCAGCAGTTCTAGGGGGATCTATGGCTACACCTTC
CASSSRGIYGYTF
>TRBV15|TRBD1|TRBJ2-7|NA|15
TGTGCCACCAGCGTCGGGACAGGGGATTCTTACGAGCAGTACTTC
CATSVGTGDSYEQYF
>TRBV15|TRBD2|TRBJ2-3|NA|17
TGTGCCACCAGCCTACCCCGCGGGGGGCGAGGCACAGATACGCAGTATTTT
CATSLPRGGRGTDTQYF
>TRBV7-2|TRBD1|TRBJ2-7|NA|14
TGTGCCAGCAGCTTACACGGACAGGGGACCGAGCAGTACTTC
CASSLHGQGTEQYF
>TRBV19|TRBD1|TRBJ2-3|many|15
TGTGCCAGTATGGTGACAGGGGGTAACGCAGATACGCAGTATTTT
CASMVTGGNADTQYF
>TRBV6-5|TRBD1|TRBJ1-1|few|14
TGTGCCAGCAGGGTAGACAGGGTGAACACTGAAGCTTTCTTT
CASRVDRVNTEAFF